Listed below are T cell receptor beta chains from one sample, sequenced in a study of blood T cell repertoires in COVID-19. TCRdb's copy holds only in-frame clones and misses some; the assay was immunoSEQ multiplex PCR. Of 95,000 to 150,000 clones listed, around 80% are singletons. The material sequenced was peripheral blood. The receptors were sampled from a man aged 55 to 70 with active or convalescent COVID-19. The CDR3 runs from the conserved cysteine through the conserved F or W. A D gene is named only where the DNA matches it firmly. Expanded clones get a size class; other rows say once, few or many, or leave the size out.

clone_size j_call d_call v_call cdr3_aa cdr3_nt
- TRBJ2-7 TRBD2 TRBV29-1 CSVRTSGRAYEQYF TGCAGCGTCCGGACTAGCGGGAGGGCCTACGAGCAGTACTTC
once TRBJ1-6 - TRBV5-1 CASSLAPTRNNSPLHF TGCGCCAGCAGCTTGGCTCCAACGAGAAATAATTCACCCCTCCACTTT
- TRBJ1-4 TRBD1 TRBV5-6 CASSWDRANEKLFF TGTGCCAGCAGCTGGGACAGGGCTAATGAAAAACTGTTTTTT
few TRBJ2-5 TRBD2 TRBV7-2 CASSNIAGVETQYF TGTGCCAGCAGCAACATAGCGGGAGTAGAGACCCAGTACTTC
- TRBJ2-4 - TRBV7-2 CASSPTTGKNIQYF TGTGCCAGCAGCCCCACTACCGGCAAAAACATTCAGTACTTC
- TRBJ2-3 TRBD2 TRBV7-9 CASSLASSGTTDTQYF TGTGCCAGCAGCTTAGCGTCTAGCGGGACCACAGATACGCAGTATTTT
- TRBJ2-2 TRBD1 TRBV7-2 CASSLGGTANTGELFF TGTGCCAGCAGCTTAGGTGGGACAGCGAACACCGGGGAGCTGTTTTTT
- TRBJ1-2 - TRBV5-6 CASGRQPPGGYTF TGTGCCAGCGGGCGACAGCCCCCTGGGGGCTACACCTTC
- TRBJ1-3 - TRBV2 CASSSTTGLSGNTIYF TGTGCCAGCAGCAGTACTACAGGTTTATCAGGAAACACCATATATTTT
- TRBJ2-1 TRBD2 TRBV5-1 CASSLGMAGVYNEQFF TGCGCCAGCAGCTTGGGGATGGCGGGGGTCTACAATGAGCAGTTCTTC
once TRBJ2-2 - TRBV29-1 CSVDIRSRTGELFF TGCAGCGTTGATATACGATCGCGAACCGGGGAGCTGTTTTTT
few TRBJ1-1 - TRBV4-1 CASSQGAAPTEAFF TGCGCCAGCAGCCAAGGGGCAGCACCCACTGAAGCTTTCTTT
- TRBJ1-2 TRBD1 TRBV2 CASSEDRGFNYGYTF TGTGCCAGCAGTGAGGACAGGGGATTTAACTATGGCTACACCTTC
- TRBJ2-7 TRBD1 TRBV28 CASSFGGTGYEQYF TGTGCCAGCAGCTTCGGAGGGACAGGGTACGAGCAGTACTTC
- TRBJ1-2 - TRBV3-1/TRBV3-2 CASSQSDVGGRNGYTF TGTGCCAGCAGCCAATCAGACGTCGGGGGGCGAAATGGCTACACCTTC
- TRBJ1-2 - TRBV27 CASSLGTTPGPYGYTF TGTGCCAGCAGCCTCGGGACAACCCCAGGGCCCTATGGCTACACCTTC
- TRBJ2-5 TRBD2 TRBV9 CASSAGTSANQETQYF TGTGCCAGCAGCGCCGGGACTAGCGCGAATCAAGAGACCCAGTACTTC
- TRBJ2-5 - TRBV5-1 CASSFTRQETQYF TGCGCCAGCAGCTTCACTAGACAAGAGACCCAGTACTTC
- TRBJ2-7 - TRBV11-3 CASSLGGRSSYEQYF TGTGCCAGCAGCTTAGGTGGAAGGAGCTCCTACGAGCAGTACTTC
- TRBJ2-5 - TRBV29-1 CSVDSGATQYF TGCAGCGTTGACTCTGGGGCGACCCAGTACTTC
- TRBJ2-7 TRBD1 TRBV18 CASSRDRGYEQYF TGTGCCAGCTCACGGGACAGGGGGTATGAGCAGTACTTC
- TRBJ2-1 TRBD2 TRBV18 CASSPPGLAGVGEQFF TGTGCCAGCTCACCACCGGGACTAGCGGGAGTGGGTGAGCAGTTCTTC
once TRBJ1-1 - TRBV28 CATRYSLNAFF TGTGCCACCCGATATAGTTTAAATGCTTTCTTT
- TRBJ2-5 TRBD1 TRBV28 CASSSETGGRETQYF TGTGCCAGCAGTTCCGAGACAGGGGGCCGAGAGACCCAGTACTTC
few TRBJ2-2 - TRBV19 CASSMGRNTGELFF TGTGCCAGTAGTATGGGCCGGAACACCGGGGAGCTGTTTTTT
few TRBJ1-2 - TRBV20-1 CSASYGQPGGIGYTF TGCAGTGCTAGTTACGGACAGCCTGGGGGTATAGGCTACACCTTC
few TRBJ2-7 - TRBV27 CASSAETDSFYEQYF TGTGCCAGCAGTGCCGAGACGGACAGTTTCTACGAGCAGTACTTC
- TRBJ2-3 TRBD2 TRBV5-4 CASSPAGPAGTDTQYF TGTGCCAGCAGCCCCGCAGGTCCAGCGGGAACAGATACGCAGTATTTT